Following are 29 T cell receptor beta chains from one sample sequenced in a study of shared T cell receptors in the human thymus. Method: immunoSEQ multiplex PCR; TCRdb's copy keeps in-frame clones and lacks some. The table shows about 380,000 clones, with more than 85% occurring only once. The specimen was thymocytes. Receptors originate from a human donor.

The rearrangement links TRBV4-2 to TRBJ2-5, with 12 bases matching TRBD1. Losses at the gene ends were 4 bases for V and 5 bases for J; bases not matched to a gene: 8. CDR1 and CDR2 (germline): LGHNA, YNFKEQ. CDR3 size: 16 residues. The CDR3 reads CASSLEGTGGGETQYF. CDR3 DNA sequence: TGTGCCAGCAGCCTAGAAGGGACAGGGGGCGGCGAGACCCAGTACTTC.

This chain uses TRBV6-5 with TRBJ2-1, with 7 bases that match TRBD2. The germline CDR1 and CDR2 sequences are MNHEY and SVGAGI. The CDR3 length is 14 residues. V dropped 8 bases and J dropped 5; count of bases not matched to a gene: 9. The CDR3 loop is CASADSGADNEQFF. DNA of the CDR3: TGTGCCAGCGCAGACAGCGGGGCAGACAATGAGCAGTTCTTC.

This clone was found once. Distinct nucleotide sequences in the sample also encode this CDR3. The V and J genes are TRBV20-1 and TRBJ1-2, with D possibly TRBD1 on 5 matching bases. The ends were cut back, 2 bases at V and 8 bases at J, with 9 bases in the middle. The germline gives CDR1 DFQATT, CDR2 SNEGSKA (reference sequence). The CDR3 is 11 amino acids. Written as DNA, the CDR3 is TGCAGTGCTAGACAGGGCGGAGGCTACACCTTC. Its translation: CSARQGGGYTF.

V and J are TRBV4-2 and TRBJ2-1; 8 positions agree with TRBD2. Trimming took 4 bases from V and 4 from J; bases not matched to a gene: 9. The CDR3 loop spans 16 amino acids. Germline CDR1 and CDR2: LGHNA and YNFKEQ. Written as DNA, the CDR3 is TGTGCCAGCAGCCTGGTCGGGAGGGCCGGATACAATGAGCAGTTCTTC. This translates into CASSLVGRAGYNEQFF.

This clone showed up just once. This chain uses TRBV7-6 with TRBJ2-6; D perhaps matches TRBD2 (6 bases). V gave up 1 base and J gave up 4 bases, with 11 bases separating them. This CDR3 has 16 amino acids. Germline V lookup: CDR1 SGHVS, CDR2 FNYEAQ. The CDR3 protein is CASSLVRGPGANVLTF. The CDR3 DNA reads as TGTGCCAGCAGCTTAGTGCGGGGTCCCGGGGCCAACGTCCTGACTTTC.

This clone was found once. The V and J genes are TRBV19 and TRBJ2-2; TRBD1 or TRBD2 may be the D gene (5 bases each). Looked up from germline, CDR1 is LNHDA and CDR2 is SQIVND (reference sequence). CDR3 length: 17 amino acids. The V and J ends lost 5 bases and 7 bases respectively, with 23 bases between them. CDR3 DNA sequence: TGTGCCAGTAGTGTAGGGAAGAGGGGCCCATCTGACGGGGAGCTGTTTTTT. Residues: CASSVGKRGPSDGELFF.

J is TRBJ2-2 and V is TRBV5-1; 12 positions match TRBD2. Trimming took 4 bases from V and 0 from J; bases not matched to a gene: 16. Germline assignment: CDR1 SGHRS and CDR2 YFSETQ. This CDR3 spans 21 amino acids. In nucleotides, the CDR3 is TGCGCCAGCAGCCCGAGGACTAGCGGGATCTCTAATTCTGCGAACACCGGGGAGCTGTTTTTT. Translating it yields CASSPRTSGISNSANTGELFF. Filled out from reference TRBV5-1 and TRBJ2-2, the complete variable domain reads KAGVTQTPRYLIKTRGQQVTLSCSPISGHRSVSWYQQTPGQGLQFLFEYFSETQRNKGNFPGRFSGRQFSNSRSEMNVSTLELGDSALYLCASSPRTSGISNSANTGELFFGEGSRLTVL.

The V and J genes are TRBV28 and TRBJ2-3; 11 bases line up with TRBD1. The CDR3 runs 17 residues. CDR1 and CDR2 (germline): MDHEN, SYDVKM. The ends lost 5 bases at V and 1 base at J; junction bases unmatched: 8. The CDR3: CASSLRTGGVGTDTQYF. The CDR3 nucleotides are TGTGCCAGCAGTCTACGGACAGGGGGCGTCGGCACAGATACGCAGTATTTT.

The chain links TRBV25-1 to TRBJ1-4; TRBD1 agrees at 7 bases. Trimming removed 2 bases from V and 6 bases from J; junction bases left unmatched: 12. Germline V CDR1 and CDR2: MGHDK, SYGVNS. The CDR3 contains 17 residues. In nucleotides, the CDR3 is TGTGCCAGCAGTGAAAATTCCGGGACAGTCCTACATGAAAAACTGTTTTTT. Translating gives CASSENSGTVLHEKLFF.

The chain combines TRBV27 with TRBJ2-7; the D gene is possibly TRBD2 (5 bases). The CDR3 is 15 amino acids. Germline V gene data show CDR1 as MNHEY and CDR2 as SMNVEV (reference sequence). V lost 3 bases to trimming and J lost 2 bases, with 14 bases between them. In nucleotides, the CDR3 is TGTGCCAGCAGTTTCGGAATAGCGAGTACCTACGAGCAGTACTTC. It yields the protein CASSFGIASTYEQYF.

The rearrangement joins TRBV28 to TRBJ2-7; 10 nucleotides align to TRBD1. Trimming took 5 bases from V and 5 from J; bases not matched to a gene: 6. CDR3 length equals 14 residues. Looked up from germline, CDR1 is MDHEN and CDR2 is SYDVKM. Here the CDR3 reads CASSTTGGRNEQYF. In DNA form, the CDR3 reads TGTGCCAGCAGTACGACAGGGGGCCGGAACGAGCAGTACTTC.

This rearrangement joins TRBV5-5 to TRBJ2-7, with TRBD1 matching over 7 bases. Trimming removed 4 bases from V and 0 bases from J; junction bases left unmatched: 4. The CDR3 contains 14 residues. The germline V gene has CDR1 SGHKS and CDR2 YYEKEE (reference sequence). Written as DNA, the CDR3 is TGTGCCAGCAGCCCGAGGGACAGCTCCTACGAGCAGTACTTC. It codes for CASSPRDSSYEQYF. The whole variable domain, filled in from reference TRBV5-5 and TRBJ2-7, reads DAGVTQSPTHLIKTRGQQVTLRCSPISGHKSVSWYQQVLGQGPQFIFQYYEKEERGRGNFPDRFSARQFPNYSSELNVNALLLGDSALYLCASSPRDSSYEQYFGPGTRLTVT.

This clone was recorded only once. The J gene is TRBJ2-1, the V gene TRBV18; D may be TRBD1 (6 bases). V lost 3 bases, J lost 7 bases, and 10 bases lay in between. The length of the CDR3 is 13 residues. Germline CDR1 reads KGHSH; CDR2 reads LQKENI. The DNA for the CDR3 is TGTGCCAGCTCACCTCCGAGGGGGAATGAGCAGTTCTTC. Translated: CASSPPRGNEQFF.

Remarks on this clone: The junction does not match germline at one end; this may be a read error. CDR3 loop: CASSLCGAKWETQYF. CDR3 DNA: TGTGCCAGCAGTCTATGCGGTGCTAAATGGGAGACCCAGTACTTC. The chain recombines TRBV28 with TRBJ2-5; D ambiguous. Germline CDR1 and CDR2: MDHEN and SYDVKM. The CDR3 extends over 15 amino acids.

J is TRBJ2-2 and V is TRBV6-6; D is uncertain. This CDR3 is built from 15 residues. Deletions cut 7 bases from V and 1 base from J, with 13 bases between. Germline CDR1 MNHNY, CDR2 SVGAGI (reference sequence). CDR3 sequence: CASTPWRKNTGELFF. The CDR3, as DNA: TGTGCCAGCACACCCTGGCGGAAGAACACCGGGGAGCTGTTTTTT.

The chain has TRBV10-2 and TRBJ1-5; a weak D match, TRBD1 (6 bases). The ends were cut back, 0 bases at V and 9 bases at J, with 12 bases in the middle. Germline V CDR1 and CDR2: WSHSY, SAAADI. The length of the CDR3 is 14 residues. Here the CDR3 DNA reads TGCGCCAGCAGTGAGTCTTGGGACAAGGGGCCCCAGCATTTT. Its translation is CASSESWDKGPQHF.

CDR3 residues: CASSEPGQGVQPQHF. The CDR3 DNA is TGTGCCAGCAGTGAACCGGGACAGGGGGTTCAGCCCCAGCATTTT. The V call is TRBV6-1, the J call TRBJ1-5; 11 nucleotides line up with TRBD1. Germline CDR1 and CDR2: MNHNS and SASEGT. The CDR3 extends over 15 amino acids. V lost 2 bases, J lost 6 bases, and 3 bases stayed unmatched.

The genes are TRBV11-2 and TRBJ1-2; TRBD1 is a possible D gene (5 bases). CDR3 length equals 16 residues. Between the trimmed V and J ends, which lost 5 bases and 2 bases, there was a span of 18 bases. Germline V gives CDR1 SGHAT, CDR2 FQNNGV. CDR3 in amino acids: CASSRENRNLNYGYTF. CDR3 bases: TGTGCCAGCAGCCGCGAGAACAGGAACCTAAACTATGGCTACACCTTC.

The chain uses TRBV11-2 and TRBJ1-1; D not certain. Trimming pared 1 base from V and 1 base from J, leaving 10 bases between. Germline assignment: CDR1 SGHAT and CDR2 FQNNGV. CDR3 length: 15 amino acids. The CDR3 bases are TGTGCCAGCAGCTTAGGAGGCGTACAGAACACTGAAGCTTTCTTT. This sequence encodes CASSLGGVQNTEAFF.

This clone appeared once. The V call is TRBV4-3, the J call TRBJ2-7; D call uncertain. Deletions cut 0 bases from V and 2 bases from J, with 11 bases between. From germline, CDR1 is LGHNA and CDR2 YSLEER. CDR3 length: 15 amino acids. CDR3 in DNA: TGCGCCAGCAGCCAAGAACGTAAAGTCCCCTACGAGCAGTACTTC. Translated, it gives CASSQERKVPYEQYF.

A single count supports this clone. CDR3 DNA sequence: TGTGCCAGCAGCGTATCCCAGGACAGGGGATCTGGAAACACCATATATTTT. Translated: CASSVSQDRGSGNTIYF. The chain uses TRBV9 and TRBJ1-3; 9 positions match TRBD1. This CDR3 region has 17 residues. From germline, CDR1 is SGDLS and CDR2 YYNGEE. V shed 1 base and J 1 base; nucleotides not matched to a gene: 6.

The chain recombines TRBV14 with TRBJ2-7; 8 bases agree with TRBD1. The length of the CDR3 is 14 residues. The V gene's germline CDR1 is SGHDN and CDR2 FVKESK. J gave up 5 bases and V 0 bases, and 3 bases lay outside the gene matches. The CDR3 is CASSQEGQVNEQYF. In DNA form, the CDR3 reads TGTGCCAGCAGCCAAGAGGGACAGGTCAACGAGCAGTACTTC.

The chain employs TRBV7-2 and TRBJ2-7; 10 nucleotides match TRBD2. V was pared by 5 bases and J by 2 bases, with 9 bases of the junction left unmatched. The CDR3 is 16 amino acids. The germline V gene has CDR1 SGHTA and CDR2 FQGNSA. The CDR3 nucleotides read TGTGCCAGCAGCCCCGTCGGAGCGGGAGGGACCTACGAGCAGTACTTC. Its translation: CASSPVGAGGTYEQYF.

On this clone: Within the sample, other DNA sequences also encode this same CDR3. The CDR3 DNA reads as TGTGCCAGCAGCCAGTGGGCCAGGGCTCCGAACACCGGGGAGCTGTTTTTT. This codes for CASSQWARAPNTGELFF. The chain carries TRBV14 and TRBJ2-2, with D perhaps matching TRBD1 (5 bases). The CDR3 runs 17 residues. CDR1 SGHDN and CDR2 FVKESK come from the germline V gene. Trimming shortened V by 3 bases and J by 0 bases, and 14 bases separated the two germline ends. The full variable domain, in which reference TRBV14 and TRBJ2-2 provide the parts outside the CDR3, is EAGVTQFPSHSVIEKGQTVTLRCDPISGHDNLYWYRRVMGKEIKFLLHFVKESKQDESGMPNNRFLAERTGGTYSTLKVQPAELEDSGVYFCASSQWARAPNTGELFFGEGSRLTVL.

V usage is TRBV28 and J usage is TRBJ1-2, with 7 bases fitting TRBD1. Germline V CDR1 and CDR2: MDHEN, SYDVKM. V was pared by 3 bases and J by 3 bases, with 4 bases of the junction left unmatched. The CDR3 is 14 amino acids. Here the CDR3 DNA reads TGTGCCAGCAGTTTGGAGGGGGCCGACTATGGCTACACCTTC. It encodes CASSLEGADYGYTF.

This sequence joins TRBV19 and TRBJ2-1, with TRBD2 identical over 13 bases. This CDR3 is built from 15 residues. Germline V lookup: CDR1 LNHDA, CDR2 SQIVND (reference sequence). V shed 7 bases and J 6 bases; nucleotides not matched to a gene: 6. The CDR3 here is CASNRTSGSPNEQFF. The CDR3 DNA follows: TGTGCCAGTAATCGGACTAGCGGGAGCCCCAATGAGCAGTTCTTC.

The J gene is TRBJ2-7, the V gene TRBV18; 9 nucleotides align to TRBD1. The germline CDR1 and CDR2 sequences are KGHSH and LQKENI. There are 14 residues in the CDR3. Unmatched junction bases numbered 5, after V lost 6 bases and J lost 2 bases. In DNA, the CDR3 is TGTGCCAGCTCGAGGGGACAGGGCGCCTACGAGCAGTACTTC. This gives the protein CASSRGQGAYEQYF.

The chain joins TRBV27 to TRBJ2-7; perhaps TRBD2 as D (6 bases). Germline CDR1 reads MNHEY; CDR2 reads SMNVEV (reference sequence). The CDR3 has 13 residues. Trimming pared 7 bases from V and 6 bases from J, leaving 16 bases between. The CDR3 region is CASISSGRAEQYF. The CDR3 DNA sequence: TGTGCCAGCATTTCAAGCGGGCGAGCCGAGCAGTACTTC.

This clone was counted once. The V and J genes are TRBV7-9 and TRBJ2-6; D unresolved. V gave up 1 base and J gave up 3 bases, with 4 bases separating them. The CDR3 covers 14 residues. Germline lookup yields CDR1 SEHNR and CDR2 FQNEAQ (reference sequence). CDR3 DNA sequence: TGTGCCAGCAGCTTAGGGGATGGGGCCAACGTCCTGACTTTC. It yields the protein CASSLGDGANVLTF. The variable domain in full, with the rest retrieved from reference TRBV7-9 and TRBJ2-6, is DTGVSQNPRHKITKRGQNVTFRCDPISEHNRLYWYRQTLGQGPEFLTYFQNEAQLEKSRLLSDRFSAERPKGSFSTLEIQRTEQGDSAMYLCASSLGDGANVLTFGAGSRLTVL.